The 25 T cell receptor beta chains listed next were all sequenced from one sample in a study of tumor-infiltrating lymphocytes in primary liver carcinoma. From 500 to 600 ng of total RNA, TCR beta-specific cDNA was reverse-transcribed using a constant-region primer. Each TCR beta library was derived from three nested multiplex PCR rounds that employed slightly modified ARM-PCR. A C-beta reverse primer and TRBV1-TRBV30 forward primers served in each of the first two PCR rounds, at 10 cycles apiece. One entry per CDR3 protein, called by TCRdb with MiXCR from the multiplex PCR reads. The sample has about 310,000 distinct CDR3 sequences; about three fifths are singletons. Unsorted whole blood supplied the RNA, and germline DNA was extracted too. The sequenced sample consisted of peripheral blood. These receptors originate from a woman between 25 and 40 years old with primary liver carcinoma and hepatitis B virus infection.

The gene calls are TRBV19 and TRBJ2-2; D not certain. Trimming cost V 5 bases and J 7 bases, with 11 bases left between them. This CDR3 is built from 13 residues. Per germline, CDR1 LNHDA and CDR2 SQIVND (reference sequence). CDR3 nucleotide sequence: TGTGCCAGTAGTTGGGATGTAAACGGGGAGCTGTTTTTT. This encodes CASSWDVNGELFF.

This clonotype has only one observation. The rearrangement uses TRBV6-5 and TRBJ1-5, with D uncertain. Germline V gene data show CDR1 as MNHEY and CDR2 as SVGAGI. V lost 5 bases to trimming and J lost 6 bases, with 14 bases between them. The CDR3 extends over 14 amino acids. The CDR3 spells CASSPGSGGQPQHF. As DNA, the CDR3 is TGTGCCAGCAGTCCCGGGAGTGGAGGTCAGCCCCAGCATTTT.

This clonotype showed up just a few times. The rearrangement links TRBV7-9 to TRBJ1-1; 11 positions match TRBD1. The J segment lost 10 bases and the V segment lost 5 bases, leaving 9 bases of the junction unmatched. Per germline, CDR1 SEHNR and CDR2 FQNEAQ (reference sequence). The CDR3 contains 14 residues. Here the CDR3 reads CASSRTGTGGTAFF. In DNA form, the CDR3 reads TGTGCCAGCAGCAGAACCGGGACAGGGGGGACAGCTTTCTTT.

This clonotype was detected ten times or more. The chain employs TRBV4-1 and TRBJ2-1; 10 nucleotides align to TRBD2. The CDR3 consists of 16 residues. The J segment lost 5 bases and the V segment lost 0 bases, leaving 4 bases of the junction unmatched. Germline CDR1 MGHRA, CDR2 YSYEKL. The CDR3 sequence: CASSQDLAGADNEQFF. Here the CDR3 DNA reads TGCGCCAGCAGCCAAGATCTAGCGGGAGCGGACAATGAGCAGTTCTTC.

To note about this clonotype: Given a much more abundant clone one base away, this may be a read error. The rearrangement links TRBV6-5 to TRBJ1-2; 7 positions agree with TRBD1. J was trimmed by 8 bases and V by 4 bases; bases with no gene match: 13. The CDR3 loop spans 15 amino acids. Germline loops: CDR1 MNHEY, CDR2 SVGAGI. The DNA for the CDR3 is TGTGCCAGCAGTTTCGACGGGACAGCCTTCGCGGGCTACACCTTC. Its protein is CASSFDGTAFAGYTF.

Concerning this clonotype itself: In this CDR3 the conserved last residue, phenylalanine or tryptophan, is missing, so a read error is likely. This chain uses TRBV7-9 with TRBJ2-3; weak D call: TRBD2 (5 bases). Trimming removed 2 bases at V and 3 bases at J, with 9 bases between. The CDR3 has 14 amino acids. CDR1 is SEHNR, CDR2 FQNEAQ, per germline (reference sequence). CDR3 coding DNA: TGTGCCAGCAGCTTAAGCGGTAGAACAGATACGCAGTATCTT. As protein: CASSLSGRTDTQYL.

This sequence joins TRBV5-6 and TRBJ2-1; TRBD2 is a possible D gene (5 bases). CDR3 length: 13 residues. Germline CDR1 SGHDT, CDR2 YYEEEE. The V end lost 0 bases, the J end lost 14 bases, and 15 bases lay between the germline ends. CDR3 coding DNA: TGTGCCAGCAGCTTGGCCCGTCGGTTGGAGGAGTTCTTC. This codes for CASSLARRLEEFF.

This clonotype was observed at least ten times. This rearrangement joins TRBV6-2 or TRBV6-3 to TRBJ2-7, with D unresolved. The length of the CDR3 is 15 residues. Per germline, CDR1 MNHEY and CDR2 SVGEGT. Between the trimmed V and J ends, which lost 7 bases and 7 bases, there was a span of 23 bases. CDR3 DNA: TGTGCCAGCACCCCGGGCCGAGGCGCGACAAGGGAGCAGTACTTC. Protein sequence: CASTPGRGATREQYF.

This clonotype was counted ten times or more. The J gene is TRBJ2-5, the V gene TRBV11-3; D possibly corresponds to TRBD2 (5 bases). The CDR3 has 13 residues. Deletions cut 8 bases from V and 1 base from J, with 11 bases between. Germline CDR1 SGHNT, CDR2 YENEEA. The CDR3 spells CASASFGQETQYF. The CDR3 DNA sequence: TGTGCCAGCGCTAGCTTCGGCCAAGAGACCCAGTACTTC.

Worth noting for this clonotype: A much larger clone is a single base away; this may be a read error. V is TRBV4-3 and J is TRBJ1-5; maybe TRBD1 (6 bases). In germline, CDR1 is LGHNA, CDR2 YSLEER. The CDR3 has 17 residues. The CDR3 here is CTSSHSFKTGPGQPQHF. The DNA for the CDR3 is TGCACCAGCAGCCATTCCTTCAAGACAGGCCCAGGGCAGCCCCAGCATTTT.

Many counts were recorded for this clonotype. The chain couples TRBV10-2 to TRBJ2-6, with a weak D call TRBD2 (5 bases). The CDR3 spans 13 residues. CDR1 and CDR2 (germline): WSHSY, SAAADI. Between the trimmed V and J ends, which lost 6 bases and 2 bases, there was a span of 5 bases. CDR3 DNA: TGCGCCAGCAGGGAGGCTGGGGCCAACGTCCTGACTTTC. Encoded protein: CASREAGANVLTF.

This rearrangement joins TRBV6-1 to TRBJ2-1; tentatively, D is TRBD2 (6 bases). CDR3 length equals 14 residues. Looked up from germline, CDR1 is MNHNS and CDR2 is SASEGT. The V and J ends lost 8 bases and 3 bases respectively, with 14 bases between them. The chain's CDR3 is CASGLRRDYNEQFF. The CDR3 DNA reads as TGTGCCAGCGGCCTGAGGAGGGACTACAATGAGCAGTTCTTC.

This clonotype was counted at least ten times. The V and J genes are TRBV29-1 and TRBJ2-5; tentative D call: TRBD1 (6 bases). The CDR3 contains 13 residues. V was cut by 6 bases and J by 5 bases, with 16 bases left in between. CDR1 is SQVTM and CDR2 is ANQGSEA in the germline V gene. As DNA, the CDR3 is TGCAGCGTCCCGACAGGTTACGAGGAGACCCAGTACTTC. Amino acid sequence: CSVPTGYEETQYF.

This clonotype was detected many times. J is TRBJ2-1 and V is TRBV11-2; D gene uncertain. The V gene lost 5 bases and the J gene lost 1 base, with 9 bases spanning the gap. The CDR3 consists of 14 residues. Germline values: CDR1 SGHAT, CDR2 FQNNGV. CDR3: CASSPRPSYNEQFF. The CDR3 DNA follows: TGTGCCAGCAGCCCCCGACCGTCCTACAATGAGCAGTTCTTC.

This chain connects TRBV7-9 to TRBJ1-5; D unclear. The CDR3 contains 12 residues. Germline lookup yields CDR1 SEHNR and CDR2 FQNEAQ (reference sequence). V shed 1 base and J shed 7 bases, with 5 bases lying between them. This CDR3 reads CASSLEGQPQHF. The CDR3 nucleotides read TGTGCCAGCAGCTTAGAGGGACAGCCCCAGCATTTT.

This clonotype occurred a few times. A much bigger clone sits one base away, suggesting this may be a read error. The genes are TRBV6-5 and TRBJ2-7; TRBD1 aligns across 7 bases. This CDR3 is 13 amino acids long. Germline assignment: CDR1 MNHEY and CDR2 SVGAGI. CDR3 residues: CTSRGTATYEQYF. CDR3 sequence (DNA): TGTACCAGCAGGGGGACGGCAACCTACGAGCAGTACTTC.

Of note for this clonotype: This clone may be a read error of a much larger clone one base away. The chain uses TRBV12-3 or TRBV12-4 and TRBJ2-1; D is uncertain. The CDR3 is 11 residues long. This CDR3 reads CASSLTYEHFF. The CDR3 coding sequence is TGTGCCAGCAGTTTAACTTATGAGCACTTCTTC.

This clonotype occurred a few times. The V call is TRBV4-1, the J call TRBJ2-7; 11 positions match TRBD2. The germline CDR1 and CDR2 sequences are MGHRA and YSYEKL. The J segment lost 7 bases and the V segment lost 4 bases, leaving 6 bases of the junction unmatched. The CDR3 sequence is 14 residues long. CDR3 region: CASSPTSGRGEQYF. The CDR3 DNA follows: TGCGCCAGCAGCCCCACTAGCGGGAGAGGGGAGCAGTACTTC.

This clonotype occurred many times. The chain employs TRBV5-6 and TRBJ1-1; D possibly corresponds to TRBD1 (6 bases). CDR3 length equals 14 residues. V dropped 5 bases and J dropped 5 bases, with 16 bases sitting between them. Germline V lookup: CDR1 SGHDT, CDR2 YYEEEE. CDR3 coding DNA: TGTGCCAGCAGGGAACAGGGCAGGAGTACTGAAGCTTTCTTT. As protein: CASREQGRSTEAFF.

Concerning this clonotype: This is likely a read error, given that the CDR3 carries no conserved phenylalanine or tryptophan at its end. The rearrangement uses TRBV11-2 and TRBJ2-7; no definite D call. V dropped 7 bases and J dropped 0 bases, with 10 bases sitting between them. The length of the CDR3 is 13 residues. Germline-derived CDR1 and CDR2 are SGHAT and FQNNGV. The chain's CDR3 is CASNPPSSYEQYS. The CDR3 nucleotides are TGTGCCAGCAACCCCCCGAGCTCCTACGAGCAGTACTCC.

On this clonotype: A much larger clone differs by one base, so this may be a read error. This rearrangement joins TRBV6-5 to TRBJ2-3; 10 bases align to TRBD1. CDR1 and CDR2 (germline): MNHEY, SVGAGI. V lost 4 bases and J lost 1; bases outside the gene matches: 2. This CDR3 is built from 15 residues. The CDR3 region is CASSCGTGGTDTQYF. The CDR3 nucleotides are TGTGCCAGCAGTTGCGGGACAGGGGGCACAGATACGCAGTATTTT.

The chain is built from TRBV4-1 and TRBJ2-2; no reliable D call. Germline CDR1 reads MGHRA; CDR2 reads YSYEKL. Trimming removed 6 bases from V and 5 bases from J, with 13 bases in between. This CDR3 spans 14 amino acids. Here the CDR3 DNA reads TGCGCCAGCAGACCAGGCGGATCAACCGGGGAGCTGTTTTTT. This codes for CASRPGGSTGELFF.

The chain is built from TRBV7-9 and TRBJ2-1; the D is unclear. The CDR3 has 12 amino acids. From germline, CDR1 is SEHNR and CDR2 FQNEAQ (reference sequence). V shed 11 bases and J shed 2 bases, with 10 bases lying between them. CDR3 region: CAAGTPYNEQFF. In DNA form, the CDR3 reads TGTGCCGCCGGAACCCCCTACAATGAGCAGTTCTTC.

Remarks on this clonotype: A clone one base away is much larger, so this may be a read error. Since no conserved phenylalanine or tryptophan closes the CDR3, a read error is the likely cause. The V and J genes are TRBV12-3 or TRBV12-4 and TRBJ2-3; D gene unclear. Trimming pared 7 bases from V and 4 bases from J, leaving 15 bases between. CDR3 size: 14 residues. CDR3 region: CASTDPAPSDTQYI. The CDR3 coding sequence is TGTGCCAGCACCGACCCGGCACCGTCAGATACGCAGTATATT.

Note on this clonotype: Possible read error: a much larger clone is one base away. The chain uses TRBV6-2 or TRBV6-3 and TRBJ2-2; D ambiguous. The CDR3 has 16 residues. CDR1 and CDR2 (germline): MNHEY, SVGEGT. The CDR3 here is CASSPLRRSNIGELFF. The CDR3 bases are TGTGCCAGCAGCCCCTTGCGACGGTCGAACATCGGGGAGCTGTTTTTT.